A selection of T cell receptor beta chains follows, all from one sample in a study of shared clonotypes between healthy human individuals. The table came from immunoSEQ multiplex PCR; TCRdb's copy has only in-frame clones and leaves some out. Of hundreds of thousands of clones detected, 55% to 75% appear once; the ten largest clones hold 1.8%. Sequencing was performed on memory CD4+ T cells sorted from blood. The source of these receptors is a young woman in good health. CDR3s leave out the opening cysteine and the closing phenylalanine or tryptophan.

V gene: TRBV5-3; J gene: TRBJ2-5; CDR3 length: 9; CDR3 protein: ARSLHETQY
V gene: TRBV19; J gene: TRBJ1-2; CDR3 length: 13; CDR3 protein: ATVRAGTGVGGYT
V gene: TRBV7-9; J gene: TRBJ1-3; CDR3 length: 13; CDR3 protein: ASSLTAGTGNTIY
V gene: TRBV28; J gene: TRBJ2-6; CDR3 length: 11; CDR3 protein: ASSISGANVLT
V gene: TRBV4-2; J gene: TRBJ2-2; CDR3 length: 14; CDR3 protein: ASSQGLAENGGELF
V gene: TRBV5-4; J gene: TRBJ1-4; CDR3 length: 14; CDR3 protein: ASSLAHGSVGEKLF
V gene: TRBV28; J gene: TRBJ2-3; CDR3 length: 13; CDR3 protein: ASRNWAGSADTQY
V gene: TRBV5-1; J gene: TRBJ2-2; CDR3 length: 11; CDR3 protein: ASSLGGTGELF
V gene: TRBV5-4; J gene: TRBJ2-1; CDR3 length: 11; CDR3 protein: ASSQGPSNEQF
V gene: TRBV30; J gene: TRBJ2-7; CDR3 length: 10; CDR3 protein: AWDGGGAAQY
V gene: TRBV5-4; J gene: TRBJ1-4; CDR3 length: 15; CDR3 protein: ASSWGPGRLSNEKLF
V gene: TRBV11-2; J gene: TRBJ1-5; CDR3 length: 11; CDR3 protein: ASSLGVGQPQH
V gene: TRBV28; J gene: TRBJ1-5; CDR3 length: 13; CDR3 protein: ASSSGQGWVQPQH
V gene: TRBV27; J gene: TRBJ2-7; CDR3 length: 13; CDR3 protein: ASSLKAPSSYEQY
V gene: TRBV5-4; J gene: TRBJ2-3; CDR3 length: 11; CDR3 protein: ASSLVHTDTQY
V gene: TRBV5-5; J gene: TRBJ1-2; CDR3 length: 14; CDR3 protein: ASSFPAGVLGYGYT
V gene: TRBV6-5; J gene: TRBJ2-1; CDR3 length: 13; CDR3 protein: ASSARDPVFNEQF
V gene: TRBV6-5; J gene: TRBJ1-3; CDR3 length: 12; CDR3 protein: ASSSRASGNTIY
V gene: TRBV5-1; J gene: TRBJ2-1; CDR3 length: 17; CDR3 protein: ASSSPTSGSNLNYNEQF
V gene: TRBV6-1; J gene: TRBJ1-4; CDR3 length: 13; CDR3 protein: ASSERAGYNEKLF
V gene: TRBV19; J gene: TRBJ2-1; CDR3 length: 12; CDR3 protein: ASYTSGSGNEQF
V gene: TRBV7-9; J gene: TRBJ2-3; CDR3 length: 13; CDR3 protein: ASSLSGSAADTQY
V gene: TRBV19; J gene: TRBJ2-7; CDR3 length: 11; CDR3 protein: ASGDRGYTKQY
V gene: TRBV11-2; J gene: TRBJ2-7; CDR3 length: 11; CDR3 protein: ASSRQGMGEQY
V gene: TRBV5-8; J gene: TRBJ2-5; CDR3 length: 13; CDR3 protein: ASSSGTSGKETQY
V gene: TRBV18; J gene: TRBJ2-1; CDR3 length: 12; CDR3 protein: ASSRGTVYNEQF
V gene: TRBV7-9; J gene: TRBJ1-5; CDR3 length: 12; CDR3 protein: ASSRDRDNQPQH
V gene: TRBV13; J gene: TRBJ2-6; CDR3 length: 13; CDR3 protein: ASSVRVSGANVLT
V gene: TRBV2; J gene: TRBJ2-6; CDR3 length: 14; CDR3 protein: ASRDKQGSMANVLT
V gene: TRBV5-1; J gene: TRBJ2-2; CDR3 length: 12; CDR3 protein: ASSLLEKPGELF
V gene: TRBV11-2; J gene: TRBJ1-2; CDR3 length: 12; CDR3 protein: ASTSDRGGYGYT
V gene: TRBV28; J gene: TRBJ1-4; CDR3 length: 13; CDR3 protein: ASSLGGLTNEKLF
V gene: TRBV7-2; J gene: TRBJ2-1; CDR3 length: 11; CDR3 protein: ASSTQRDNEQF
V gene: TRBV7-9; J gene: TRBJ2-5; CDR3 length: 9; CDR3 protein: ASSPGETSN
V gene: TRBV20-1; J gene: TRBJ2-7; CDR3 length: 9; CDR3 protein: SAPISYEQY
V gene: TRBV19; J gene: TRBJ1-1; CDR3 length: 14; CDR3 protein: ASSMGTLGMNTEAF
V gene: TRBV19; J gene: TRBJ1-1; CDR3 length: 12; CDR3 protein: ASSREAGNTEAF